The 5 T cell receptor beta chains listed next were all sequenced from one sample in a study of cytomegalovirus exposure and HLA in healthy donors (dated by TCRdb to about 2017). Library creation used the immunoSEQ multiplex PCR assay. TCRdb obtained this table from immuneACCESS and retained in-frame rearrangements with V and J assigned. These tables miss some clones; where compared with another copy, unresolved V genes account for less than half of the shortfall, and the remainder is unexplained. The sample contains 55,000 to 70,000 clones, roughly 90% of them found a single time. The leading ten clones occupy around 2.2% of the sample. Specimen: PBMCs. Every receptor here comes from a woman in her thirties in good health and CMV-seronegative.

The chain combines TRBV13 with TRBJ2-7; 9 bases are shared with TRBD1. This CDR3 is built from 14 residues. Unmatched junction bases numbered 7, after V lost 7 bases and J lost 3 bases. Germline lookup yields CDR1 PRHDT and CDR2 FYEKMQ (reference sequence). In nucleotides, the CDR3 is TGTGCCAGCACCTACGGACAGGGGAACTACGAGCAGTACTTC. Translated: CASTYGQGNYEQYF.

The chain couples TRBV5-6 to TRBJ1-5; tentative D call: TRBD1 (5 bases). The CDR3 contains 15 residues. Per germline, CDR1 SGHDT and CDR2 YYEEEE. V gave up 4 bases and J gave up 0 bases, with 11 bases separating them. CDR3 nucleotides: TGTGCCAGCAGCCGGTGGGGGGGTAGCAATCAGCCCCAGCATTTT. This translates into CASSRWGGSNQPQHF. Full variable domain (rest looked up from reference TRBV5-6 and TRBJ1-5): DAGVTQSPTHLIKTRGQQVTLRCSPKSGHDTVSWYQQALGQGPQFIFQYYEEEERQRGNFPDRFSGHQFPNYSSELNVNALLLGDSALYLCASSRWGGSNQPQHFGDGTRLSIL.

This rearrangement joins TRBV27 to TRBJ2-3; 9 bases line up with TRBD1. The ends lost 6 bases at V and 1 base at J; junction bases unmatched: 2. The germline CDR1 and CDR2 sequences are MNHEY and SMNVEV (reference sequence). The CDR3 consists of 14 residues. The CDR3 protein is CASSWTGGTDTQYF. CDR3 bases: TGTGCCAGCAGCTGGACAGGGGGCACAGATACGCAGTATTTT.

The chain employs TRBV6-4 and TRBJ2-3, with D unclear. Germline V CDR1 and CDR2: MRHNA, SNTAGT. The CDR3 sequence is 13 residues long. The V and J ends lost 0 bases and 3 bases respectively, with 4 bases between them. CDR3 sequence (DNA): TGTGCCAGCAGTGACTCGGAGACAGATACGCAGTATTTT. Translation gives CASSDSETDTQYF.

The chain joins TRBV30 to TRBJ2-3, with 8 positions matching TRBD2. Trimming at V came to 0 bases and at J to 2 bases, leaving 13 bases not matched to a gene. Germline values: CDR1 GTSNPN, CDR2 SVGIG (reference sequence). There are 18 residues in the CDR3. The CDR3 reads CAWSVKGLAGSDTDTQYF. The CDR3 DNA sequence: TGTGCCTGGAGTGTAAAAGGGTTAGCGGGGTCCGACACAGATACGCAGTATTTT.